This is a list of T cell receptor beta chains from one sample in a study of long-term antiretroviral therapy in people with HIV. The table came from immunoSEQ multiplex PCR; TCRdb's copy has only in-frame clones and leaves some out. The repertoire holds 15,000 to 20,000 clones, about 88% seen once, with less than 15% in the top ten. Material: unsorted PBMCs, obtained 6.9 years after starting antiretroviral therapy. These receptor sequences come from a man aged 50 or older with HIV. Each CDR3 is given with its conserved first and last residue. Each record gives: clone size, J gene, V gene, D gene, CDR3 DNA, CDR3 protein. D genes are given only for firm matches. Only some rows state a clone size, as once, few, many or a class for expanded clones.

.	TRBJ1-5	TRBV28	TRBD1	TGTGCCAGCAGGCGAGACAGGGTTCGCAATCAGCCCCAGCATTTT	CASRRDRVRNQPQHF
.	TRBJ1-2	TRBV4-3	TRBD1	TGCGCCAGCAGCCAAGAACTCTCAGGGGGGAATGGCTACACCTTC	CASSQELSGGNGYTF
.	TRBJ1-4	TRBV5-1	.	TGCGCCAGCAGCCCCGATAGCGGGGCAACTAATGAAAAACTGTTTTTT	CASSPDSGATNEKLFF
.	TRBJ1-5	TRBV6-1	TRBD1	TGTGCCAGCAGGCGACAGGGGGGTAATCAGCCCCAGCATTTT	CASRRQGGNQPQHF
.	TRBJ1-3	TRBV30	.	TGTGCCTGGAGTCGAGATTCAGGGGCTGGAAACACCATATATTTT	CAWSRDSGAGNTIYF
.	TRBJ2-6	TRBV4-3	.	TGCGCCAGCAGCCAGGGGATTACAGTATCTGGGGCCAACGTCCTGACTTTC	CASSQGITVSGANVLTF
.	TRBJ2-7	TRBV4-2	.	TGTGCCAGCAGCCAAGATCTGTACGAGCAGTACTTC	CASSQDLYEQYF
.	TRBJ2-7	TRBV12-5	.	TGTGCTAGTGGCCGGGACGGTGTGAACGAGCAGTACTTC	CASGRDGVNEQYF
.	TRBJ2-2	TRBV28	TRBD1	TGTGCCAGCAGTCTCCAGCGACAGGGAAACACCGGGGAGCTGTTTTTT	CASSLQRQGNTGELFF
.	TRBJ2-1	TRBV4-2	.	TGTGCCAGCAGCCACGACAGGTTTAGCTCCTACAATGAGCAGTTCTTC	CASSHDRFSSYNEQFF
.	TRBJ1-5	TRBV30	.	TGTGCCTGGAGCGCTCCCCTGAGAAATCAGCCCCAGCATTTT	CAWSAPLRNQPQHF
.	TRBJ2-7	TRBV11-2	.	TGTGCCAGCAAAGGGGCCCCGAGGATAGTGGAGCAGTACTTC	CASKGAPRIVEQYF
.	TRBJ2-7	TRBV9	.	TGTGCCAGCAGCCACCGGGGTGGGACCTACGAGCAGTACTTC	CASSHRGGTYEQYF
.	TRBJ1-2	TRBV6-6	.	TGTGCCAGCAGTCCGACGGGCCACTATGGCTACACCTTC	CASSPTGHYGYTF
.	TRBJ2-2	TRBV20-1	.	TGCAGTGCTTTTCGGGGCGGGGAGCTGTTTTTT	CSAFRGGELFF
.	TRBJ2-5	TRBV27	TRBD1	TGTGCCAGCAGTTACTGGACAGGAGGTTTAGAGACCCAGTACTTC	CASSYWTGGLETQYF
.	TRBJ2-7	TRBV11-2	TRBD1	TGTGCCAGCAGCTTAGCAGGGACAGGCGGAAGCTCCTACGAGCAGTACTTC	CASSLAGTGGSSYEQYF
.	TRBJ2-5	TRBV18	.	TGTGCCAGCTCAGTACAAGAGACCCAGTACTTC	CASSVQETQYF
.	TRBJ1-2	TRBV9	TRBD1	TGTGCCAGCAGCCTCGGACAGGGGGCGGGTGGCTACACCTTC	CASSLGQGAGGYTF
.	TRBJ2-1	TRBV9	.	TGTGCCAGCAGCGGCGCTCAGGGGAACTCCTACAATGAGCAGTTCTTC	CASSGAQGNSYNEQFF
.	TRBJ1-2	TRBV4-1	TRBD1	TGCGCCAGCAGCCAAGACCCTACAGGGGTTGGTGGCTACACCTTC	CASSQDPTGVGGYTF
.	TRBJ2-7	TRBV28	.	TGTGCCAGCAGTTTATTACAGTACGAGCAGTACTTC	CASSLLQYEQYF
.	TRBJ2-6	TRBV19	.	TGTGCCAGTAGTATAGATCTTTTTGAGGTTTCTGGGGCCAACGTCCTGACTTTC	CASSIDLFEVSGANVLTF
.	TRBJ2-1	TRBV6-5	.	TGTGCCTCACATGGGGGGAATGAGCAGTTCTTC	CASHGGNEQFF
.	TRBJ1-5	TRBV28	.	TGTGCCAGCAGTTTGTCCGCAGGCTGGAATCAGCCCCAGCATTTT	CASSLSAGWNQPQHF
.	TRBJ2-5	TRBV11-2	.	TGTGCCAGCAGCTTAAACACGGAGACCCAGTACTTC	CASSLNTETQYF
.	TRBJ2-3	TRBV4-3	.	TGCGCCAGCAGCCAAGATCTTGTAGGAGGCGGGCGGGGCCCGGATACGCAGTATTTT	CASSQDLVGGGRGPDTQYF
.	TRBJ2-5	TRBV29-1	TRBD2	TGCAGCGTCCCCACCGTGGGTGGGAGGGGAGAGACCCAGTACTTC	CSVPTVGGRGETQYF
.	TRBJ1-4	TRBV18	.	TGTGCCAGCTCCGATATCAGGGGAAACGAAAAACTGTTTTTT	CASSDIRGNEKLFF
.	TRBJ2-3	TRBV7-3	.	TGTGCCAGCAGCTTAAGTTCAGCGTCCACAGATACGCAGTATTTT	CASSLSSASTDTQYF
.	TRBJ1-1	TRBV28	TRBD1	TGTGCCAGCAGTTACCGGGACAGGGGGGCTTTCTTT	CASSYRDRGAFF
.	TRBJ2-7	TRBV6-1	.	TGTGCCAGCAGTATTATAGGGTTCTCCTACGAGCAGTACTTC	CASSIIGFSYEQYF
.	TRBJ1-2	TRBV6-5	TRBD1	TGTGCCAGCAGACAGGGGGGAACTAACTATGGCTACACCTTC	CASRQGGTNYGYTF
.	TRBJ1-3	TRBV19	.	TGTGCCAGTAGTATTGATCAAATCTCTGGAAACACCATATATTTT	CASSIDQISGNTIYF
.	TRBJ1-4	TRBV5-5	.	TGTGCCAGCAGCTTGTCGGGGCCTGAAAAACTGTTTTTT	CASSLSGPEKLFF
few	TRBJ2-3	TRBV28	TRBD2	TGTGCCAGCAGTCGTGGGACTAGCGGGAGTCACAGCACAGATACGCAGTATTTT	CASSRGTSGSHSTDTQYF
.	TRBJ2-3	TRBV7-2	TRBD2	TGTGCCAGCAGCTTAGCGCGGGGGAGCACAGATACGCAGTATTTT	CASSLARGSTDTQYF
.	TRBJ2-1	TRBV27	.	TGTGCCAGCAGTTTAGCTGAGTATACGGGGGGCGATGAACAGTTCTTC	CASSLAEYTGGDEQFF
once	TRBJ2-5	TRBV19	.	TGTGCCAGTAGTATATGGGTGGGAGAGACCCAGTACTTC	CASSIWVGETQYF
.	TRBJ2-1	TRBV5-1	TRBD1	TGCGCCAGCAGCCCAGAGACAGGGGGCGTTACAGCGGCTGCGCAGTTCTTC	CASSPETGGVTAAAQFF
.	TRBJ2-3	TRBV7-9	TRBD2	TGTGCCAGCAGCCCGGGGACTATCCGCACAGATACGCAGTATTTT	CASSPGTIRTDTQYF
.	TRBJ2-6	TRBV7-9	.	TGTGCCAGCAGCTTAGGAGGGGGAGGGACTGGGGCCAACGTCCTGACTTTC	CASSLGGGGTGANVLTF
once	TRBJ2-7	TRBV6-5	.	TGTGCCACAGAGAGGGGTAATTACGACGAGCAGTACTTC	CATERGNYDEQYF
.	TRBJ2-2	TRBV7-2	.	TGTGCCAGCAGCTTAGCGCTTTTGGGGACCCTTCTAGCGGGGGAGCTGTTTTTT	CASSLALLGTLLAGELFF
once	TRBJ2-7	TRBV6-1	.	TGTGCCAGCAAATCCGAGACCCGTTTCCCCCACGAGCAGTACTTC	CASKSETRFPHEQYF
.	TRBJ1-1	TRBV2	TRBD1	TGTGCCAGCACACCGAGGACAGGGAGCACTGAAGCTTTCTTT	CASTPRTGSTEAFF
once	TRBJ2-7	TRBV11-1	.	TGTGCCAGCAGCCCGCGGATCCAGAGTTACGAGCAGTACTTC	CASSPRIQSYEQYF
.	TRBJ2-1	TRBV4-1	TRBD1	TGCGCCAGCAGCCAAGAAGGGACAGGGGTTGCCTACAATGAGCAGTTCTTC	CASSQEGTGVAYNEQFF